This TCR beta chain was recovered during a study of shared clonotypes between healthy human individuals. Comment on this clone: As yet, its antigen is unknown.

Cells designated naive CD8 were CD45RO-negative and were positively selected for CCR7, with terminally differentiated effector memory CD45RA+ cells excluded. There were no recent acute infections or vaccinations among the donors, who were healthy HIV-negative adults. Study results and limitations: Generally, naive subsets came out with larger estimated richness than memory subsets.

V lost 6 bases, J lost 4 bases, and 4 bases stayed unmatched. Germline CDR1 is MNHNS and CDR2 is SASEGT. The CDR3 runs 14 residues. Clones were sequenced by immunoSEQ multiplex PCR, and TCRdb holds only the in-frame ones, with some missing. This table has about 2 million clones, over 85% appearing once. Sequenced sample: naive CD8+ T cells sorted from blood. The J gene is TRBJ1-3, the V gene TRBV6-1; the match to TRBD1 covers 9 bases. The sequence came from a man younger than 35 in good health. The CDR3 is CASRTGGSGNTIYF. CDR3 in DNA: TGTGCCAGCAGAACAGGGGGCTCCGGAAACACCATATATTTT.